The clone carrying this T cell receptor beta chain appeared a few times. Its specificity is not known. Clones were read by immunoSEQ multiplex PCR, and TCRdb kept only the in-frame ones, dropping some. Of roughly 100,000 clones listed, nearly 95% were seen once; the top ten hold 2.5% to 3.5%. This record belongs to a study of T cells in pancreatic ductal adenocarcinoma. Study results and limitations: Unique clonotypes were roughly 7.2-fold more numerous in blood than in tumor. Enrichment of CD45RO+ effector over naive T cells in tumors may bias clonality. The resected cohort was biased toward the minority with early-stage disease. Blood clonality (around 0.066) did not differ significantly from tumor (approximately 0.12).

The selected patients with pancreatic ductal adenocarcinoma had surgery but no neoadjuvant therapy. CDR1 is MNHEY, CDR2 SVGAGI, per germline. V trimming: 2 bases; J trimming: 2 bases; junction bases outside the gene matches: 5. The CDR3 consists of 15 residues. This TCR came from a human donor with pancreatic ductal adenocarcinoma. Material: PBMCs. The chain recombines TRBV6-5 with TRBJ2-5; 7 bases are a match to TRBD1. The CDR3 sequence is CASSYLGQEQETQYF. Written as DNA, the CDR3 is TGTGCCAGCAGTTACCTCGGACAGGAACAAGAGACCCAGTACTTC.